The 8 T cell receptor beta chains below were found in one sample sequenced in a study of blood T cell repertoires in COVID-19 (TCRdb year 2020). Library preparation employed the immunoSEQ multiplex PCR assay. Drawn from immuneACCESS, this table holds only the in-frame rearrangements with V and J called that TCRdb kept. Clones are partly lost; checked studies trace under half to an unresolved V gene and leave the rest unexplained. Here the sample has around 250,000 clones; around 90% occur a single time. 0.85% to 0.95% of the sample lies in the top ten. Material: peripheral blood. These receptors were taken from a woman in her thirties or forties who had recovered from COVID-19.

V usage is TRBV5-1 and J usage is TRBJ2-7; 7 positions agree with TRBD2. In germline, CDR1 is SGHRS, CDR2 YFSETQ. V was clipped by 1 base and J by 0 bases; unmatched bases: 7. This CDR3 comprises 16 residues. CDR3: CASSLSPSGSSYEQYF. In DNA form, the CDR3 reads TGCGCCAGCAGCTTGTCGCCTAGCGGAAGCTCCTACGAGCAGTACTTC.

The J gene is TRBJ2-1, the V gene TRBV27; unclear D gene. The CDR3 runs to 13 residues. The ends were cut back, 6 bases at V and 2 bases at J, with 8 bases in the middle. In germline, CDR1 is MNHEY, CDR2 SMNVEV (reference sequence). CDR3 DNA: TGTGCCAGCAGGCTGAGCCCCTACAATGAGCAGTTCTTC. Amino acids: CASRLSPYNEQFF.

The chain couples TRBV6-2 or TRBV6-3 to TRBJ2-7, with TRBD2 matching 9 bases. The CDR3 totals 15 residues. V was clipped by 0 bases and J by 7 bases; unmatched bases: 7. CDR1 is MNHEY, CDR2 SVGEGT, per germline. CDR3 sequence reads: CASSYSGGRAGEQYF. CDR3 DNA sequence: TGTGCCAGCAGTTACTCAGGCGGGAGGGCCGGGGAGCAGTACTTC.

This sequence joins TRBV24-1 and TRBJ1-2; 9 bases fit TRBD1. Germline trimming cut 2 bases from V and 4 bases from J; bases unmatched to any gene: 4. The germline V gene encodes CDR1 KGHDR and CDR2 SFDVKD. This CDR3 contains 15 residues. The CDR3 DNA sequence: TGTGCCACCAGTGATTCGGACAGGGGCATCTATGGCTACACCTTC. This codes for CATSDSDRGIYGYTF.

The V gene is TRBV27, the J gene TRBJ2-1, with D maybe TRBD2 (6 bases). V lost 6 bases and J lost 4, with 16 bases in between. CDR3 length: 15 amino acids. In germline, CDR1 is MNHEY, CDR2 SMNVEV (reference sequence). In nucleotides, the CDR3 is TGTGCCAGCAGCTCGCGGGACTTGAATTACAATGAGCAGTTCTTC. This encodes CASSSRDLNYNEQFF.

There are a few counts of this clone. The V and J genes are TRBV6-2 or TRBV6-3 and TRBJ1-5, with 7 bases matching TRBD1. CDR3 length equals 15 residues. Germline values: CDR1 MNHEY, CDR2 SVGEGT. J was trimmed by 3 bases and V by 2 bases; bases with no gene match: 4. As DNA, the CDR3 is TGTGCCAGCAGTTACGTAACAGGGGTCAATCAGCCCCAGCATTTT. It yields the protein CASSYVTGVNQPQHF.

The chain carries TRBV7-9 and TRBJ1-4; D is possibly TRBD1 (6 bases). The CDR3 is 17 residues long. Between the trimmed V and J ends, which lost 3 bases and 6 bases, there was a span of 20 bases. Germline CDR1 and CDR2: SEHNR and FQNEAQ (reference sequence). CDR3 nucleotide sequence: TGTGCCAGCAGCTTGCATAAGCTAGGACAGCCCGATGAAAAACTGTTTTTT. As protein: CASSLHKLGQPDEKLFF.

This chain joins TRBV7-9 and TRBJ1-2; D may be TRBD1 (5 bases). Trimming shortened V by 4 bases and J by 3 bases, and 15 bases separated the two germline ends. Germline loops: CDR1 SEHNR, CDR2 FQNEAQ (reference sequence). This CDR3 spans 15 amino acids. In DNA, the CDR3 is TGTGCCAGCAGCTCGGGACTCTCTGTTGACTATGGCTACACCTTC. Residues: CASSSGLSVDYGYTF.